This TCR beta chain was captured by sequencing in a study of radiation and T cells in renal cell carcinoma. Study-wide background: Nephrectomy followed 15 Gy stereotactic body radiation by 4 weeks.

Time point in this sample: baseline pretreatment blood. As to treatment: 15 Gy SBRT to primary tumor, nephrectomy 4 weeks later. This renal cell carcinoma was of the clear cell type. Notes on the study in general: From baseline, blood top tumor clonotypes peaked at 2 weeks post-radiation. Pretreatment tumor biopsies were lacking, so baseline clonotypes are unknown.

As concerns this clone: What it binds is not known.

Germline V gene data show CDR1 as SGHRS and CDR2 as YFSETQ. This CDR3 is 15 amino acids long. After removal of 4 bases from V and 5 bases from J, the junction contained 9 bases not matched to a gene. Method: immunoSEQ multiplex PCR; TCRdb's copy keeps in-frame clones and lacks some. The table shows more than 95,000 clones, with approximately 78% occurring only once. The sequence came from a woman aged 55 to 70 with renal cell carcinoma. Specimen: blood, collected from a patient whose treatment included radiotherapy and nephrectomy. V gene TRBV5-1 combines with J gene TRBJ1-5; 7 bases are shared with TRBD1. CDR3 residues: CASSLGSGGDQPQHF. The CDR3 DNA reads as TGCGCCAGCAGCCTCGGCTCAGGGGGGGATCAGCCCCAGCATTTT. The entire variable domain, with the rest obtained from reference TRBV5-1 and TRBJ1-5, is as follows: KAGVTQTPRYLIKTRGQQVTLSCSPISGHRSVSWYQQTPGQGLQFLFEYFSETQRNKGNFPGRFSGRQFSNSRSEMNVSTLELGDSALYLCASSLGSGGDQPQHFGDGTRLSIL.